This TCR beta chain was recorded in a study of OX40 agonist ivuxolimab in advanced cancers. Study in general: Participants averaged about 66 years of age (range roughly 23 to 90) and were roughly 80% male. Partial responses were observed in three patients, of whom one had hepatocellular carcinoma and two had cutaneous melanoma.

Overall study results and limits: On average, CD8+ T cells showed a greater number of expanded clones than CD4+.

TCRdb's copy holds only in-frame clones and misses some; the assay was immunoSEQ multiplex PCR. The sample lists tens of thousands of clones; 83% were seen once. V dropped 2 bases and J dropped 4 bases, with 6 bases sitting between them. Germline CDR1 SGHAT, CDR2 FQNNGV. The CDR3 is 13 residues long. Points on this clone: As yet, its antigen is unknown.

The chain links TRBV11-2 to TRBJ2-1; the D is unclear. This sample comprised CD4+ or CD8+ T cells sorted from blood, obtained in a trial of the OX40 agonist ivuxolimab. This clonotype was sampled from an adult with an advanced solid tumor such as melanoma, head and neck, liver or kidney cancer. The CDR3, as DNA: TGTGCCAGCAGCTTATCAGAGTACAATGAGCAGTTCTTC. This encodes CASSLSEYNEQFF.